This T cell receptor (beta chain) appears in the sequencing data of a study of cytomegalovirus exposure and HLA in healthy donors. Whole-study findings and limits: According to the study, roughly 160 TCR beta chains were cytomegalovirus-associated.

Remarks on this clone: Its target is unknown.

PCR amplification relied on 60 Vbeta primers (plus 13 Jbeta primers). Measured with immunoSEQ multiplex PCR; TCRdb has only the in-frame clones, and not every one. The table records 55,000 to 85,000 clones, just over 85% of them present only once. This CDR3 has 13 amino acids. Trimming removed 4 bases at V and 4 bases at J, with 11 bases between. Germline assignment: CDR1 SGHRS and CDR2 YFSETQ. The receptor was isolated from a young woman in good health and CMV-seronegative. J is TRBJ1-1 and V is TRBV5-1; D ambiguous. Input material: PBMCs. In DNA form, the CDR3 reads TGCGCCAGCAGCCCCGACATTCCCACTGAAGCTTTCTTT. It translates to CASSPDIPTEAFF.